This T cell receptor (beta chain) was sequenced in a study of CD4 and CD8 cells across lung adenocarcinoma regions (dated by TCRdb to 2016 to 2019). Study-level background: Intratumor heterogeneity of the T cell receptor repertoire was examined by comparing tumor centers with tumor margins.

Libraries came from PCR. Sequenced on a HiSeq X Ten. The raw public data were reprocessed by TCRdb itself: fastp quality trimming at Q25, MiXCR clonotype calling, in-frame beta chains only. Under each unique CDR3 protein, matching rows form one entry showing the most common genes and DNA. This sample comprises 20,000 or so distinct CDR3 sequences, around 46% of them detected only once. The top ten clones comprise around 31% of the sample. Donors were patients with localized lung adenocarcinoma, a subtype of non-small cell lung cancer. The samples were taken from the margins of localized lung adenocarcinomas. For TCR repertoire analysis, CD8+ T cells taken from tumor tissue were profiled apart from CD4+ T cells. The CDR3 holds 15 amino acids from the cysteine to the phenylalanine. Only the CDR3 DNA is retained, 45 bases long and in frame from the first base. From a lookup of the germline V gene (reference sequence), CDR1 and CDR2 are MNHEY and SMNVEV. V was cut back by 8 bases and J by 1 base, leaving a gap of 15 bases between them.

In the case of this clonotype: Its antigen is unknown. One base away there is no much larger clone; base qualities are not given.

The chain links TRBV27 with TRBJ2-4; the D segment may tentatively be TRBD1 or TRBD2, each giving 5 matched bases. The specimen sequenced was CD8+ T cells from the margin of a lung tumor. The cell subset or site tag for this specimen amounts to: tumor margin region. This sequence was found in a male donor with lung adenocarcinoma. The CD4 and CD8 labels of this study may be unreliable. The encoded CDR3 is CASGEGLRAKNIQYF. In nucleotide form, the sequence is TGTGCCAGCGGTGAGGGGCTGCGCGCCAAAAACATTCAGTACTTC.